One T cell receptor beta chain is described in this entry. The protocol was immunoSEQ multiplex PCR, while the TCRdb copy is restricted to in-frame clones and leaves out a portion. This table has around 63,000 clones, around 81% appearing once. This specimen belongs to a study of blood T cell repertoires in COVID-19. Study summary: PBMCs, B-cell-depleted T cells, or T cells provided the cDNA or gDNA that made up the material.

This CDR3 comprises 13 residues. Germline-derived CDR1 and CDR2 are DFQATT and SNEGSKA (reference sequence). V lost 3 bases to trimming and J lost 1 base, with 9 bases between them. Sequencing was carried out using peripheral blood. The chain links TRBV20-1 to TRBJ2-5, with D possibly TRBD1 on 5 matching bases. The clonotype comes from a woman aged 80 or over with active or convalescent COVID-19. The CDR3 DNA follows: TGCAGTGCTAGTAGGGGCCCCCAAGAGACCCAGTACTTC. Translation: CSASRGPQETQYF.